Reported below is one TCR beta chain. This entry belongs to a study of cytomegalovirus exposure and HLA in healthy donors. PCR amplification relied on 60 Vbeta primers (plus 13 Jbeta primers). Measured with immunoSEQ multiplex PCR; TCRdb has only the in-frame clones, and not every one. This table holds about 130,000 clones, 75% to 90% found once. Unmatched junction bases numbered 9, after V lost 5 bases and J lost 10 bases. There are 15 residues in the CDR3. Germline CDR1 and CDR2: MNHEY and SMNVEV (reference sequence). The sequencing input was PBMCs. The chain combines TRBV27 with TRBJ1-6; 9 bases are shared with TRBD1. The sequence derives from a woman in her thirties in good health and CMV-seropositive. CDR3 sequence reads: CASSLSDRGGSPLHF. CDR3 coding DNA: TGTGCCAGCAGTCTCAGCGACAGGGGGGGATCACCCCTCCACTTT.